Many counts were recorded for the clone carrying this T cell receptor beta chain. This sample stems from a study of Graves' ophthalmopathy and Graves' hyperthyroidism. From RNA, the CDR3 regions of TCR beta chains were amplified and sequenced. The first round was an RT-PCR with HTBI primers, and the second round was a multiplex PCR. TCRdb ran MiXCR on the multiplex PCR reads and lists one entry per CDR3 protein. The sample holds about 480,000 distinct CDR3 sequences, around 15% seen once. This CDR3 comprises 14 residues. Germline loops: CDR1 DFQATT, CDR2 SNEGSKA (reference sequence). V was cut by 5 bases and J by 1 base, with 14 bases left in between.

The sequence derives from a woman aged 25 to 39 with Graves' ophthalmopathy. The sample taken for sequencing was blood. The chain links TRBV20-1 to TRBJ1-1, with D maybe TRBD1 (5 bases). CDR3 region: CSAGYPGTNTEAFF. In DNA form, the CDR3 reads TGCAGTGCTGGGTACCCCGGGACGAACACTGAAGCTTTCTTT.